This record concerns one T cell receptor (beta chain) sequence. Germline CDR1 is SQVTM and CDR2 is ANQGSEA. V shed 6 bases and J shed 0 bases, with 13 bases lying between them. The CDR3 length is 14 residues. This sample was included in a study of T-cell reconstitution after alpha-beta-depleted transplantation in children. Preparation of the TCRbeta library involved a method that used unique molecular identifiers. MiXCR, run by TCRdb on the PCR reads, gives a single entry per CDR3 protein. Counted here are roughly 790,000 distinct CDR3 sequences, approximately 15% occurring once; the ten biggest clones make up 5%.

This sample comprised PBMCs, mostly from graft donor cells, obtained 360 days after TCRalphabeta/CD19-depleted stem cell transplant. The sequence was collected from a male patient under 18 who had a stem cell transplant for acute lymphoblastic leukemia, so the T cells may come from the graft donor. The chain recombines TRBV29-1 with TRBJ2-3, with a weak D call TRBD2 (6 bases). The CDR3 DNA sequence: TGCAGCGTACTACACGGAGGGAGCACAGATACGCAGTATTTT. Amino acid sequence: CSVLHGGSTDTQYF.